Below, one TCR beta chain is given with its context. Its antigen is unknown. The time point denotes: persistent/refractory GD, antithyroid drugs over 5 years with positive TRAb. There was RNA extracted from PBMCs, and the TCR library was made from it. CDR1 and CDR2 from the germline V gene are MNHNS and SASEGT. V dropped 6 bases and J dropped 9; count of bases not matched to a gene: 11. The CDR3 is 14 residues long. Arm-PCR of CDR3 regions and iRepertoire HTBI primers were the basis on which TCR beta libraries were built. TCRdb reprocessed the multiplex PCR reads with MiXCR, giving one entry per CDR3 protein. The top ten clones hold about a quarter of a sample with some 450,000 distinct CDR3 sequences, around a quarter of them seen once. The sample is drawn from a study of regulatory T cells in long-lasting Graves disease. Study-wide results and limits: Examination was confined to peripheral blood, excluding thyroid tissue.

The chain is built from TRBV6-1 and TRBJ1-5; 7 bases are shared with TRBD1. Sequencing was performed on peripheral blood mononuclear cells (PBMCs), taken when the disease was refractory, from a patient treated with antithyroid drugs. The clonotype comes from a female donor with Graves disease. The CDR3, as DNA: TGTGCCAGCAGGCAGGGGGTTTTTTCATTGCCCCAGCATTTT. Translation: CASRQGVFSLPQHF.